Included here is one T cell receptor (beta chain) sequence, with context. Its antigen is unknown. The sample comes from a study of CD8+CD57+ T cells in acquired aplastic anemia. The overall study: On average, sorted CD4+ and CD8+ cells gave approximately 3 ug of DNA. Healthy donor sequencing depth: around 10 million CD4+, roughly 12 million CD8+ reads. Study conclusions and caveats: Between patients and controls, roughly 29 CD8+ CDR3 sequences were found in common.

The V gene's germline CDR1 is WNHNN and CDR2 SYGVQD (reference sequence). This CDR3 is 14 amino acids long. V gave up 0 bases and J gave up 7 bases, with 11 bases separating them. TCR beta VDJ and CDR3 were profiled, and genomic DNA was the template. TCRdb re-called the reads with MiXCR, one entry per CDR3 protein. In the table there are 86,000 or so distinct CDR3 sequences, 40% to 55% of which are singletons. Sample: sorted CD4+, CD8+, or CD8+CD57+ T cells (not recorded which) from PBMCs. The chain links TRBV10-1 to TRBJ2-3; tentatively, D is TRBD2 (6 bases). The clonotype originates from a human donor in good health, serving as a control. CDR3 bases: TGCGCCAGCAGTGAGTCTAGCGGTTCCCATACGCAGTATTTT. It translates to CASSESSGSHTQYF.